The 8 T cell receptor beta chains given below trace back to one sample, sequenced in a study of blood T cell repertoires in COVID-19. Libraries were prepared by immunoSEQ multiplex PCR; TCRdb keeps only in-frame clonotypes and omits some of them. The data contain about 310,000 clones, roughly 87% of them singletons. Input material: PBMCs or T cells enriched from blood (not recorded which). Source of these receptors: a woman aged 18-29 years who had recovered from COVID-19.

The chain is built from TRBV30 and TRBJ1-6, with no clear D. Trimming took 0 bases from V and 0 from J, leaving 6 bases between them. The CDR3 totals 15 residues. CDR1 and CDR2 (germline): GTSNPN, SVGIG (reference sequence). The CDR3 nucleotides are TGTGCCTGGAGTGTACAGAGCTCCTATAATTCACCCCTCCACTTT. Its translation: CAWSVQSSYNSPLHF.

The V gene is TRBV10-3, the J gene TRBJ2-2; D may be TRBD2 (6 bases). V lost 11 bases and J 5 bases, leaving 12 bases between the germline ends. Germline-derived CDR1 and CDR2 are ENHRY and SYGVKD. This CDR3 comprises 12 residues. This CDR3 is CASMGGTGELFF. CDR3 DNA sequence: TGTGCCTCCATGGGAGGTACCGGGGAGCTGTTTTTT.

The rearrangement uses TRBV27 and TRBJ2-5; TRBD1 might be the D (7 bases). Deletions cut 5 bases from V and 14 bases from J, with 24 bases between. The germline V gene encodes CDR1 MNHEY and CDR2 SMNVEV (reference sequence). CDR3 size: 14 residues. The CDR3 sequence: CASSLEGAHAGIYF. CDR3 DNA sequence: TGTGCCAGCAGTCTGGAGGGGGCTCACGCTGGGATATACTTC.

This sequence joins TRBV27 and TRBJ2-7, with TRBD1 identical over 11 bases. The V gene end was trimmed by 3 bases and the J gene end by 6 bases; junction bases not matched to a gene: 4. This CDR3 has 14 amino acids. CDR1 and CDR2 from the germline V gene are MNHEY and SMNVEV (reference sequence). CDR3 nucleotide sequence: TGTGCCAGCAGTTTGGGGACAGGGGGTCGCGAGCAGTACTTC. Translated: CASSLGTGGREQYF.

The chain is built from TRBV28 and TRBJ1-2; the D is unclear. There are 11 residues in the CDR3. The germline gives CDR1 MDHEN, CDR2 SYDVKM. The CDR3 region is CASSTDYGYTF. The CDR3, as DNA: TGTGCGAGTTCAACGGACTATGGCTACACCTTC.

The chain uses TRBV4-3 and TRBJ2-1, with 9 bases fitting TRBD1. Germline trimming cut 0 bases from V and 6 bases from J; bases unmatched to any gene: 6. This CDR3 region has 16 residues. Germline values: CDR1 LGHNA, CDR2 YSLEER. The CDR3 loop reads CASSQDLTGGGNEQFF. The CDR3 DNA reads as TGCGCCAGCAGCCAAGATCTAACAGGGGGCGGCAATGAGCAGTTCTTC.

V is TRBV2 and J is TRBJ1-1, with 11 bases fitting TRBD1. The CDR3 consists of 15 residues. After removal of 9 bases from V and 4 bases from J, the junction contained 10 bases not matched to a gene. Per the germline V gene, CDR1 is SNHLY and CDR2 is FYNNEI. The CDR3 spells CASNKEGQGVTEAFF. CDR3 DNA sequence: TGTGCCAGTAACAAGGAGGGACAGGGGGTCACTGAAGCTTTCTTT.

Turning to this clone: The junction differs from germline at one of its ends, possibly a read error. The V gene is TRBV5-6, the J gene TRBJ2-1; possible D gene TRBD2, 6 bases. The CDR3 is 13 amino acids. In germline, CDR1 is SGHDT, CDR2 YYEEEE. The CDR3 is CASSLGGGSERFF. Written as DNA, the CDR3 is TGTGCCAGCAGCTTGGGTGGGGGGAGTGAGCGGTTCTTC.